Following are 22 T cell receptor beta chains from one sample sequenced in a study of OX40 agonist ivuxolimab in advanced cancers. Libraries were prepared by immunoSEQ multiplex PCR; TCRdb keeps only in-frame clonotypes and omits some of them. The sample has about 110,000 clones; 90% are singletons. Sequenced material: CD4+ or CD8+ T cells sorted from blood, taken in a trial of the OX40 agonist ivuxolimab. Source of these receptors: an adult with an advanced solid tumor such as melanoma, head and neck, liver or kidney cancer.

This clone was detected once. The V gene is TRBV7-2, the J gene TRBJ1-2, with D unresolved. CDR3 length: 15 amino acids. Trimming left V 4 bases short and J 2 bases short, with 14 bases between. Germline CDR1 is SGHTA and CDR2 is FQGNSA. The DNA of the CDR3 is TGTGCCAGCAGCTCTTACATAACGGGGAACTATGGCTACACCTTC. Protein product: CASSSYITGNYGYTF.

The rearrangement uses TRBV29-1 and TRBJ2-7; TRBD1 might be the D (5 bases). Germline CDR1 is SQVTM and CDR2 is ANQGSEA. Trimming left V 4 bases short and J 2 bases short, with 12 bases between. This CDR3 has 13 amino acids. DNA for the CDR3: TGCAGCGTTGGGAACAGGTCCCCCTACGAGCAGTACTTC. Translation gives CSVGNRSPYEQYF.

V is TRBV6-5 and J is TRBJ1-4; 7 nucleotides agree with TRBD1. CDR3 length: 15 amino acids. V was clipped by 0 bases and J by 5 bases; unmatched bases: 3. The germline CDR1 and CDR2 sequences are MNHEY and SVGAGI. The CDR3 is CASSYSRDSNEKLFF. For the CDR3, the DNA is TGTGCCAGCAGTTACTCCCGGGACAGCAATGAAAAACTGTTTTTT.

The J gene is TRBJ1-1, the V gene TRBV30, with 7 bases aligning to TRBD1. Per germline, CDR1 GTSNPN and CDR2 SVGIG (reference sequence). The V and J ends lost 2 bases and 8 bases, in that order; junction bases with no gene match: 5. The CDR3 consists of 12 residues. CDR3 in DNA: TGTGCCTGGAGTATACAGGGGCGCGAAGCTTTCTTT. Its translation: CAWSIQGREAFF.

The chain recombines TRBV19 with TRBJ1-5; TRBD1 aligns across 11 bases. With V trimmed by 4 bases and J by 6 bases, 5 bases remained unmatched. Germline V gene data show CDR1 as LNHDA and CDR2 as SQIVND (reference sequence). The CDR3 is 15 amino acids. In DNA form, the CDR3 reads TGTGCCAGTAGTAGGGACAGGGGGGCGGGTCAGCCCCAGCATTTT. Encoded protein: CASSRDRGAGQPQHF.

The J gene is TRBJ2-1, the V gene TRBV18; 8 positions agree with TRBD2. Germline values: CDR1 KGHSH, CDR2 LQKENI. V was clipped by 3 bases and J by 0 bases; unmatched bases: 10. The CDR3 sequence is 18 residues long. The CDR3 is CASSPGGGKLSSYNEQFF. CDR3 DNA: TGTGCCAGCTCACCCGGCGGGGGGAAATTGAGCTCCTACAATGAGCAGTTCTTC.

The chain is built from TRBV6-1 and TRBJ1-2; the D gene is possibly TRBD1 (6 bases). Looked up from germline, CDR1 is MNHNS and CDR2 is SASEGT. The germline V and J ends were trimmed by 7 bases and 2 bases, with 14 bases remaining between them. CDR3 size: 14 residues. In DNA, the CDR3 is TGTGCCAGCACGGGGGGGCAAACGAACTATGGCTACACCTTC. Translated, it gives CASTGGQTNYGYTF.

This rearrangement joins TRBV29-1 to TRBJ2-1, with D possibly called TRBD1 or TRBD2 (5 bases each). The CDR3 sequence is 13 residues long. The V gene's germline CDR1 is SQVTM and CDR2 ANQGSEA. The ends were cut back, 5 bases at V and 6 bases at J, with 14 bases in the middle. CDR3 nucleotides: TGCAGCGTTCGGGACCCCCCGGGCAATGAGCAGTTCTTC. Translating it yields CSVRDPPGNEQFF.

The chain uses TRBV30 and TRBJ2-7, with D possibly TRBD2 on 6 matching bases. Trimming shortened V by 1 base and J by 5 bases, and 21 bases separated the two germline ends. CDR1 and CDR2 from the germline V gene are GTSNPN and SVGIG (reference sequence). The CDR3 length is 16 residues. The DNA of the CDR3 is TGTGCCTGGAGTGCTAAGAGGAGGGCAGGGAAAAACGAGCAGTACTTC. Translation: CAWSAKRRAGKNEQYF.

This clone has just one count. In DNA, the CDR3 is TGTGCCAGCAATATGGGGGCTGCTGGGGCCAACGTCCTGACTTTC. It encodes CASNMGAAGANVLTF. This chain joins TRBV28 and TRBJ2-6; the D gene is possibly TRBD1 (6 bases). V lost 7 bases and J lost 2, with 12 bases in between. CDR1 MDHEN and CDR2 SYDVKM come from the germline V gene. The CDR3 contains 15 residues.

This chain uses TRBV18 with TRBJ1-2; a possible D gene is TRBD1 (5 bases). V was cut by 7 bases and J by 6 bases, with 21 bases left in between. The CDR3 consists of 15 residues. CDR1 and CDR2 (germline): KGHSH, LQKENI. The CDR3 DNA is TGTGCCAGCTGTACGAGCGGGACGGTAGACGATGGCTACACCTTC. Translated, it gives CASCTSGTVDDGYTF.

As for this clone: The germline gene is not matched at one end of the junction; a read error may be the cause. This chain uses TRBV30 with TRBJ1-4; D is possibly TRBD1 (5 bases). The CDR3 runs 11 residues. Germline V gives CDR1 GTSNPN, CDR2 SVGIG (reference sequence). CDR3 coding DNA: TGTGCCTGGAGTGTTCTCGGACAACGGGGTTTT. Its translation is CAWSVLGQRGF.

The V and J genes are TRBV7-9 and TRBJ1-6, with no clear D. Deletions cut 4 bases from V and 13 bases from J, with 20 bases between. CDR1 is SEHNR, CDR2 FQNEAQ, per germline (reference sequence). The CDR3 consists of 15 residues. The CDR3 region has the DNA TGTGCCAGCAGCTCTCTTGGGAGGCCGACGACGCCCCTCCACTTT. Protein: CASSSLGRPTTPLHF.

CDR3: CASSYEAPIKAFF. In DNA, the CDR3 is TGTGCCAGCAGTTACGAGGCCCCGATCAAAGCTTTCTTT. The chain combines TRBV6-6 with TRBJ1-1, with no clear D. Germline-derived CDR1 and CDR2 are MNHNY and SVGAGI (reference sequence). This CDR3 is 13 amino acids long. V dropped 2 bases and J dropped 9 bases, with 13 bases sitting between them.

This chain links TRBV27 with TRBJ2-7, with TRBD1 matching 8 bases. The germline V gene has CDR1 MNHEY and CDR2 SMNVEV (reference sequence). The CDR3 sequence is 16 residues long. V shed 3 bases, J shed 6 bases, and the junction held 13 bases outside the gene matches. The CDR3 sequence is CASSFVLSGQGGEQYF. For the CDR3, the DNA is TGTGCCAGCAGTTTCGTGTTGTCAGGACAGGGTGGCGAGCAGTACTTC.

This chain links TRBV7-2 with TRBJ1-5; D ambiguous. CDR3 length: 12 amino acids. The germline V gene encodes CDR1 SGHTA and CDR2 FQGNSA. Trimming removed 5 bases at V and 10 bases at J, with 12 bases between. The DNA for the CDR3 is TGTGCCAGCAGCCCCCGGTTGGGACCCCAGCATTTT. This encodes CASSPRLGPQHF. The variable domain in full, completed from reference TRBV7-2 and TRBJ1-5, reads GAGVSQSPSNKVTEKGKDVELRCDPISGHTALYWYRQSLGQGLEFLIYFQGNSAPDKSGLPSDRFSAERTGGSVSTLTIQRTQQEDSAVYLCASSPRLGPQHFGDGTRLSIL.

The chain couples TRBV5-1 to TRBJ2-4, with D perhaps TRBD2 (5 bases). With 5 bases removed from V and 7 bases from J, the gap between germline ends came to 16 bases. Looked up from germline, CDR1 is SGHRS and CDR2 is YFSETQ. This CDR3 has 14 residues. Here the CDR3 reads CASRSDKGGNIQYF. The CDR3 DNA follows: TGCGCCAGCAGATCTGACAAGGGCGGGAACATTCAGTACTTC.

The chain has TRBV5-6 and TRBJ1-3; no definite D call. Trimming took off 1 base at V and 0 bases at J, with 8 bases between the two ends. The CDR3 has 15 amino acids. Germline V gene lookup returns CDR1 SGHDT and CDR2 YYEEEE. The CDR3 sequence: CASSLWWSSGNTIYF. In nucleotides, the CDR3 is TGTGCCAGCAGCTTGTGGTGGAGCTCTGGAAACACCATATATTTT. The full variable domain, completed using reference TRBV5-6 and TRBJ1-3, is DAGVTQSPTHLIKTRGQQVTLRCSPKSGHDTVSWYQQALGQGPQFIFQYYEEEERQRGNFPDRFSGHQFPNYSSELNVNALLLGDSALYLCASSLWWSSGNTIYFGEGSWLTVV.

This rearrangement joins TRBV11-2 to TRBJ2-1; D is possibly TRBD1 (5 bases). Germline V gene sequence: CDR1 SGHAT, CDR2 FQNNGV. V was trimmed by 6 bases and J by 16 bases, leaving 13 bases between them. CDR3 length: 10 amino acids. CDR3 residues: CASRHLGLFF. As DNA, the CDR3 is TGTGCCAGCAGACATCTGGGGCTTTTCTTC.

This chain links TRBV7-6 with TRBJ1-4; a possible D gene is TRBD1 (5 bases). V lost 3 bases and J lost 3, with 8 bases in between. The CDR3 contains 14 residues. CDR1 is SGHVS, CDR2 FNYEAQ, per germline. For the CDR3, the DNA is TGTGCCAGCAGCTTTGGAGGGGCTAATGAAAAACTGTTTTTT. Encoded protein: CASSFGGANEKLFF.

The rearrangement joins TRBV19 to TRBJ1-2; 11 bases fit TRBD1. The V gene's germline CDR1 is LNHDA and CDR2 SQIVND (reference sequence). The CDR3 sequence is 14 residues long. V trimming: 5 bases; J trimming: 8 bases; junction bases outside the gene matches: 7. CDR3 nucleotide sequence: TGTGCCAGTAGTCTACCGGACAGGGGGCGCGGCTACACCTTC. Amino acids: CASSLPDRGRGYTF.

The V call is TRBV6-5, the J call TRBJ1-5; D uncertain. Trimming left V 3 bases short and J 12 bases short, with 21 bases between. The CDR3 runs to 15 residues. Germline CDR1 reads MNHEY; CDR2 reads SVGAGI. The CDR3 sequence: CASSYSNGPHGLQHF. The CDR3 region has the DNA TGTGCCAGCAGTTATTCTAACGGCCCCCACGGGCTCCAGCATTTT.